This is a list of T cell receptor beta chains from one sample in a study of shared clonotypes between healthy human individuals. Sequencing was performed with immunoSEQ multiplex PCR; in TCRdb, only in-frame clones are kept and a portion is missing. In the table there are approximately 1.9 million clones, 85% to 95% of which are singletons. Sequencing input: naive CD8+ T cells from PBMCs. The receptors were gathered from a man younger than 30 in good health. Some clones in this sample may be carry-over from other donors' samples. Both conserved end residues are part of each CDR3. Fields, in order: D gene, V gene, clone size, J gene, CDR3 protein, CDR3 DNA. A D gene is named only where the DNA matches it firmly. Size tells how often a clone was seen (once, few, many) or the class of an expanded clone, and some rows leave it out.

D: NA; V: TRBV19; size: few; J: TRBJ1-3; CDR3: CASSGSSGNTIYF; DNA: TGTGCCAGTAGTGGCAGCTCTGGAAACACCATATATTTT
D: TRBD1; V: TRBV19; size: NA; J: TRBJ1-1; CDR3: CASVTGAEAFF; DNA: TGTGCCAGCGTGACAGGGGCTGAAGCTTTCTTT
D: TRBD1; V: TRBV4-1; size: NA; J: TRBJ1-2; CDR3: CASSQVQGDFYGYTF; DNA: TGCGCCAGCAGCCAAGTGCAGGGGGACTTCTATGGCTACACCTTC
D: TRBD1; V: TRBV7-9; size: NA; J: TRBJ1-3; CDR3: CASSFDRASGNTIYF; DNA: TGTGCCAGCAGCTTTGACAGGGCTTCGGGAAACACCATATATTTT
D: NA; V: TRBV15; size: NA; J: TRBJ1-2; CDR3: CATSELFNYGYTF; DNA: TGTGCCACCAGTGAGTTGTTTAACTATGGCTACACCTTC
D: NA; V: TRBV11-3; size: NA; J: TRBJ2-3; CDR3: CASSFGQGLMDTQYF; DNA: TGTGCCAGCAGCTTCGGGCAGGGGCTCATGGATACGCAGTATTTT
D: TRBD2; V: TRBV5-1; size: NA; J: TRBJ2-4; CDR3: CASSFSREDPGNIQYF; DNA: TGCGCCAGCAGCTTTTCGCGGGAGGACCCGGGAAACATTCAGTACTTC
D: NA; V: TRBV9; size: NA; J: TRBJ1-1; CDR3: CASSVAGGRGTEAFF; DNA: TGTGCCAGCAGCGTAGCGGGGGGCAGGGGCACTGAAGCTTTCTTT
D: TRBD1; V: TRBV27; size: NA; J: TRBJ2-5; CDR3: CASSSLDRRLQETQYF; DNA: TGTGCCAGCAGTTCCCTGGACAGGCGCCTCCAAGAGACCCAGTACTTC
D: NA; V: TRBV6-1; size: NA; J: TRBJ2-2; CDR3: CASSEWGSRAGELFF; DNA: TGTGCCAGCAGTGAATGGGGCAGCAGGGCCGGGGAGCTGTTTTTT